The 13 T cell receptor beta chains below come from one sample, sequenced in a study of neurological immune-mediated disorders (dated by TCRdb to about 2019). The library was prepared using 5' RACE. Sequencing relied on an Illumina HiSeq 2500. TCRdb reworked the public reads: Q25 trimming with fastp, MiXCR clone assembly, productive beta chains retained. Every distinct CDR3 protein forms one entry, paired with its most common genes and DNA. For this sample there are about 59,000 distinct CDR3 sequences; 3% to 4% appear just once. Together, the top ten hold about 3% of the sample. The sequencing sample was made of PBMCs. The receptors derive from a woman aged 30 to 39 with multiple sclerosis.

This clonotype was found many times. This chain joins TRBV7-6 and TRBJ1-2; unclear D gene. This CDR3 spans 13 amino acids. Germline assignment: CDR1 SGHVS and CDR2 FNYEAQ. The CDR3 spells CVVGRDADYGYTF. The CDR3, as DNA: TGTGTAGTGGGCAGAGATGCCGACTATGGCTACACCTTC.

Many counts were recorded for this clonotype. CDR3 protein: CASSRGLELGTEAFF. CDR3 sequence (DNA): TGTGCCAGCTCCCGGGGACTGGAACTTGGCACTGAAGCTTTCTTT. The rearrangement links TRBV12-3 or TRBV12-4 to TRBJ1-1; possible D gene TRBD1, 5 bases. This CDR3 contains 15 residues. Trimming shortened V by 8 bases and J by 4 bases, and 20 bases separated the two germline ends.

This clonotype was observed at least ten times. V usage is TRBV5-1 and J usage is TRBJ2-7, with 8 bases fitting TRBD2. V was clipped by 4 bases and J by 5 bases; unmatched bases: 17. The CDR3 loop spans 17 amino acids. Germline CDR1 reads SGHRS; CDR2 reads YFSETQ. DNA of the CDR3: TGCGCCAGCAGCCCGGCAGAAGGACTAGCCTCCGGGAACGAGCAGTACTTC. Translated, it gives CASSPAEGLASGNEQYF.

In its sample, this clonotype was seen many times. This chain links TRBV9 with TRBJ2-3; 9 bases align to TRBD2. Germline loops: CDR1 SGDLS, CDR2 YYNGEE. CDR3 length: 15 residues. With V trimmed by 3 bases and J by 6 bases, 8 bases remained unmatched. The CDR3 sequence: CASSASSGGRDTQYF. CDR3 bases: TGTGCCAGCAGCGCAAGTAGCGGGGGACGGGATACGCAGTATTTT.

This clonotype has at least ten counts. The chain uses TRBV12-3 or TRBV12-4 and TRBJ2-2, with D uncertain. The V end lost 6 bases, the J end lost 4 bases, and 9 bases lay between the germline ends. This CDR3 comprises 13 residues. The CDR3 DNA is TGTGCCAGCAGCCCGGACGCCACCGGGGAGCTGTTTTTT. This translates into CASSPDATGELFF.

This clonotype was seen at least ten times. A read error may account for a junction end that differs from germline. This rearrangement joins TRBV5-1 to TRBJ1-5; D call uncertain. The CDR3 spans 14 residues. Looked up from germline, CDR1 is SGHRS and CDR2 is YFSETQ. CDR3 nucleotides: TGCGCCAGCAGCATTGGCACCTCTAATCAGCCCCAGAATTTT. It codes for CASSIGTSNQPQNF.

Ten or more counts support this clonotype. J is TRBJ2-2 and V is TRBV27, with 9 nucleotides matching TRBD2. CDR1 and CDR2 (germline): MNHEY, SMNVEV (reference sequence). Trimming at V came to 5 bases and at J to 4 bases, leaving 11 bases not matched to a gene. The CDR3 covers 17 residues. The CDR3 region has the DNA TGTGCCAGCAGTCCACTGGCGGGAGGGCCGAGCACCGGGGAGCTGTTTTTT. It specifies CASSPLAGGPSTGELFF.

This clonotype turned up a few times. J is TRBJ1-1 and V is TRBV27; D call uncertain. CDR1 and CDR2 from the germline V gene are MNHEY and SMNVEV (reference sequence). V was pared by 4 bases and J by 1 base, with 10 bases between. CDR3 length: 14 amino acids. DNA for the CDR3: TGTGCCAGCAGTTCCCCCCCGGCGAACACTGAAGCTTTCTTT. The encoded protein is CASSSPPANTEAFF.

The CDR3: CASSTFRTAHLGNTIYF. In nucleotides, the CDR3 is TGTGCCAGCAGCACCTTCCGGACAGCTCATCTTGGAAACACCATATATTTT. The chain uses TRBV12-3 or TRBV12-4 and TRBJ1-3, with D tentatively TRBD1 (6 bases). The CDR3 covers 17 residues. The ends were cut back, 6 bases at V and 3 bases at J, with 21 bases in the middle.

This clonotype was seen at least ten times. This chain joins TRBV24-1 and TRBJ2-2; TRBD1 agrees at 10 bases. The CDR3 is 14 residues long. The ends lost 10 bases at V and 5 bases at J; junction bases unmatched: 6. From germline, CDR1 is KGHDR and CDR2 SFDVKD. CDR3 in DNA: TGTGCCACAGCCCGACAGGGGGCAACCGGGGAGCTGTTTTTT. Protein product: CATARQGATGELFF.

This clonotype has at least ten counts. V is TRBV7-2 and J is TRBJ1-1; a possible D gene is TRBD1 (5 bases). The CDR3 is 13 amino acids. Germline lookup yields CDR1 SGHTA and CDR2 FQGNSA. The V end lost 3 bases, the J end lost 1 base, and 6 bases lay between the germline ends. The chain's CDR3 is CASSFQGNTEAFF. The CDR3 DNA sequence: TGTGCCAGCAGCTTTCAGGGGAACACTGAAGCTTTCTTT.

This clonotype was counted ten times or more. The J gene is TRBJ1-2, the V gene TRBV10-3; 8 nucleotides agree with TRBD1. CDR1 and CDR2 from the germline V gene are ENHRY and SYGVKD. The V and J ends lost 1 base and 4 bases, in that order; junction bases with no gene match: 17. The CDR3 sequence is 19 residues long. The CDR3: CAISELGQDPTRGFYGYTF. The CDR3 bases are TGTGCCATCAGTGAGTTGGGACAGGACCCAACCCGGGGATTCTATGGCTACACCTTC.

This clonotype was counted between two and nine times. The gene calls are TRBV29-1 and TRBJ2-4, with TRBD2 as a possible D gene (5 bases). The CDR3 has 14 amino acids. Germline lookup yields CDR1 SQVTM and CDR2 ANQGSEA. V shed 7 bases and J shed 0 bases, with 13 bases lying between them. The CDR3 reads CSAATSSAKNIQYF. The CDR3 coding sequence is TGCAGCGCCGCAACTAGTTCAGCCAAAAACATTCAGTACTTC. Full variable domain (outside the CDR3, taken from reference TRBV29-1 and TRBJ2-4): SAVISQKPSRDICQRGTSLTIQCQVDSQVTMMFWYRQQPGQSLTLIATANQGSEATYESGFVIDKFPISRPNLTFSTLTVSNMSPEDSSIYLCSAATSSAKNIQYFGAGTRLSVL.